This T cell receptor (beta chain) was profiled in a study of cytomegalovirus exposure and HLA in healthy donors. Study conclusions and caveats: Follow-up analysis later connected one missense variant in DCLRE1C with trimming of TCR beta V- and J-genes.

Germline CDR1 and CDR2: MDHEN and SYDVKM. This CDR3 has 14 amino acids. Between the trimmed V and J ends, which lost 5 bases and 1 base, there was a span of 11 bases. 13 Jbeta primers and 60 Vbeta primers were used for the PCR. Assay: immunoSEQ multiplex PCR; the TCRdb copy retains only in-frame clones and omits some. The sample lists about 160,000 clones, roughly 80% occurring once. In the case of this clone: The target antigen is unknown.

This chain links TRBV28 with TRBJ1-1; D might be TRBD1 (6 bases). This TCR derives from a male donor in good health and CMV-seropositive. Sample: PBMCs. CDR3 DNA sequence: TGTGCCAGCAGTGTTGGGACACCGAACACTGAAGCTTTCTTT. This translates into CASSVGTPNTEAFF.